These 11 T cell receptor beta chains were all obtained from the same sample, sequenced in a study of cytomegalovirus exposure and HLA in healthy donors. Sequencing used immunoSEQ multiplex PCR; TCRdb keeps in-frame clones, though not all of them. This table holds 200,000 or so clones, roughly 82% found once. Sequenced: PBMCs. These receptors all stem from a man aged 18 to 30 in good health and CMV-seropositive.

The rearrangement links TRBV4-2 to TRBJ2-3; the match to TRBD2 covers 12 bases. Per the germline V gene, CDR1 is LGHNA and CDR2 is YNFKEQ. Losses at the gene ends were 0 bases for V and 5 bases for J; bases not matched to a gene: 12. CDR3 length: 19 amino acids. CDR3 coding DNA: TGTGCCAGCAGCCAAGATGAGCTAGCGGGAGGGCCTCGCGGAGATACGCAGTATTTT. Encoded protein: CASSQDELAGGPRGDTQYF.

V is TRBV11-3 and J is TRBJ2-2; 7 nucleotides agree with TRBD1. Germline V gives CDR1 SGHNT, CDR2 YENEEA. The CDR3 has 15 amino acids. J was trimmed by 4 bases and V by 5 bases; bases with no gene match: 7. In DNA form, the CDR3 reads TGTGCCAGCAGCAGGGGGCGAGGCCCCACCGGGGAGCTGTTTTTT. Residues: CASSRGRGPTGELFF.

The J gene is TRBJ1-1, the V gene TRBV5-6; D is possibly TRBD1 (5 bases). V lost 4 bases, J lost 4 bases, and 20 bases lay in between. The CDR3 is 16 residues long. Germline CDR1 SGHDT, CDR2 YYEEEE. The CDR3: CASSRSVGVQATEAFF. DNA for the CDR3: TGTGCCAGCAGCCGCTCTGTAGGTGTACAGGCCACTGAAGCTTTCTTT.

The chain links TRBV5-6 to TRBJ1-3; D perhaps matches TRBD1 (6 bases). The germline V gene encodes CDR1 SGHDT and CDR2 YYEEEE. The CDR3 has 15 amino acids. With 4 bases removed from V and 0 bases from J, the gap between germline ends came to 11 bases. The CDR3 region has the DNA TGTGCCAGCAGCATCGGACAGCTCTCTGGAAACACCATATATTTT. Protein product: CASSIGQLSGNTIYF.

V is TRBV5-1 and J is TRBJ1-3; D is unresolved. Germline lookup yields CDR1 SGHRS and CDR2 YFSETQ. The CDR3 runs 17 residues. V shed 0 bases and J shed 2 bases, with 15 bases lying between them. The CDR3 nucleotides are TGCGCCAGCAGCTTGGCAAAGGCGGGAAGTCCTGGAAACACCATATATTTT. Its protein product is CASSLAKAGSPGNTIYF.

The chain links TRBV2 to TRBJ2-2; 8 positions match TRBD1. Germline loops: CDR1 SNHLY, CDR2 FYNNEI. CDR3 size: 16 residues. After removal of 2 bases from V and 5 bases from J, the junction contained 7 bases not matched to a gene. As DNA, the CDR3 is TGTGCCAGCAGTGAACAGGGGGCGCCGGGGACCGGGGAGCTGTTTTTT. As protein: CASSEQGAPGTGELFF.

The CDR3: CASSPVGVGEYF. CDR3 bases: TGTGCCAGCTCGCCCGTTGGCGTCGGGGAGTATTTT. The J gene is TRBJ2-3, the V gene TRBV18; TRBD2 might be the D (5 bases). The CDR3 length is 12 residues. CDR1 KGHSH and CDR2 LQKENI come from the germline V gene. V gave up 6 bases and J gave up 13 bases, with 17 bases separating them.

The V call is TRBV30, the J call TRBJ2-1; 9 bases match TRBD2. The CDR3 covers 15 residues. V trimming: 3 bases; J trimming: 3 bases; junction bases outside the gene matches: 6. The germline V gene encodes CDR1 GTSNPN and CDR2 SVGIG (reference sequence). The CDR3 sequence is CAWSPISGGYNEQFF. As DNA, the CDR3 is TGTGCCTGGAGCCCCATTAGCGGGGGCTACAATGAGCAGTTCTTC.

The CDR3: CSVEGTSGSVYEQYF. The CDR3 DNA is TGCAGCGTTGAAGGAACTAGCGGGAGCGTGTACGAGCAGTACTTC. This chain joins TRBV29-1 and TRBJ2-7; 11 nucleotides align to TRBD2. The germline CDR1 and CDR2 sequences are SQVTM and ANQGSEA. V lost 1 base and J lost 4; bases outside the gene matches: 6. CDR3 length: 15 residues.

The J gene is TRBJ2-7, the V gene TRBV14; D perhaps matches TRBD1 (5 bases). The ends were cut back, 2 bases at V and 4 bases at J, with 12 bases in the middle. CDR1 SGHDN and CDR2 FVKESK come from the germline V gene. The CDR3 is 14 amino acids. Here the CDR3 DNA reads TGTGCCAGCAGCCAACAGGGTTTAGGATACGAGCAGTACTTC. Amino acid sequence: CASSQQGLGYEQYF.

V gene TRBV19 combines with J gene TRBJ2-7, with D perhaps TRBD2 (7 bases). Trimming cost V 6 bases and J 2 bases, with 14 bases left between them. Germline V gives CDR1 LNHDA, CDR2 SQIVND (reference sequence). This CDR3 is built from 14 residues. The CDR3 nucleotides are TGTGCCAGTAGACCGGGGGGCGGGCCCTACGAGCAGTACTTC. Residues: CASRPGGGPYEQYF.